This entry features one TCR beta chain sequence. Alpha and beta libraries were amplified separately from the second PCR onward. The trim removed 6 bases at V and 2 bases at J, leaving 18 bases unmatched. Germline assignment: CDR1 DFQATT and CDR2 SNEGSKA (reference sequence). This CDR3 comprises 19 residues. The data were taken from a study of naive and memory T cell subsets. Two oligonucleotides, mixed equimolar, formed the beta constant-region primer covering TRBC1 and TRBC2. MiXCR was run by TCRdb on the UMI-ligation and nested PCR reads, yielding one entry per CDR3 protein. The sample carries 130,000 to 150,000 distinct CDR3 sequences, over 15% recorded once.

The sample comprised naive CD4+ T cells from blood. The sequence was collected from a human donor in good health. This chain links TRBV20-1 with TRBJ2-3; TRBD2 aligns across 12 bases. The DNA of the CDR3 is TGCAGTGCACCGAGGGGCGGGACTAGCGGGCTCTCAGTCACAGATACGCAGTATTTT. This gives the protein CSAPRGGTSGLSVTDTQYF.